The 11 T cell receptor beta chains in this list originate from one sample, sequenced in a study of human T cells and chemical hapten exposure. Via MiXCR, TCRdb re-called the RACE reads, giving one row per CDR3 protein. Here the sample spans around 110,000 distinct CDR3 sequences, roughly 12% being singletons. The time point denotes: pre-sensitization, week 0. The sample's treatment: therapeutic diphenylcyclopropenone sensitization with weekly scalp DPC. The input for sequencing was whole blood, taken in connection with sensitization to the hapten diphenylcyclopropenone (DPC). The origin of the receptors is a woman aged 45-60 years with alopecia areata. Some clones in this sample may be carry-over from other donors' samples.

The CDR3 spells CSARMTVVGAQYF. The CDR3 DNA follows: TGCAGTGCTAGGATGACAGTCGTAGGGGCCCAGTACTTC. The chain uses TRBV20-1 and TRBJ2-5, with D perhaps matching TRBD1 (5 bases). The CDR3 runs to 13 residues. The germline V and J ends were trimmed by 3 bases and 9 bases, with 17 bases remaining between them. The germline V gene encodes CDR1 DFQATT and CDR2 SNEGSKA (reference sequence).

The V call is TRBV4-2, the J call TRBJ1-2, with D unresolved. From germline, CDR1 is LGHNA and CDR2 YNFKEQ. CDR3 size: 14 residues. V was trimmed by 0 bases and J by 6 bases, leaving 11 bases between them. Here the CDR3 reads CASSQEAGGHGYTF. As DNA, the CDR3 is TGTGCCAGCAGCCAAGAAGCAGGTGGTCATGGCTACACCTTC.

This clonotype has only a few counts. This rearrangement joins TRBV19 to TRBJ2-1; 8 bases are shared with TRBD1. The length of the CDR3 is 18 residues. Unmatched junction bases numbered 13, after V lost 0 bases and J lost 6 bases. Germline assignment: CDR1 LNHDA and CDR2 SQIVND (reference sequence). CDR3: CASSIDQLWDRTGNEQFF. The CDR3 nucleotides are TGTGCCAGTAGTATAGATCAACTATGGGACAGGACTGGCAATGAGCAGTTCTTC.

The V call is TRBV27, the J call TRBJ1-4; D ambiguous. Germline V gene lookup returns CDR1 MNHEY and CDR2 SMNVEV (reference sequence). Trimming stripped 10 bases from V and 4 bases from J, with 16 bases between. This CDR3 has 14 amino acids. The CDR3 DNA sequence: TGTGCCACCTCGCGTACAGCTGGTAATGAAAAACTGTTTTTT. This translates into CATSRTAGNEKLFF. Using reference TRBV27 and TRBJ1-4 for the parts outside the CDR3, the full variable domain is EAQVTQNPRYLITVTGKKLTVTCSQNMNHEYMSWYRQDPGLGLRQIYYSMNVEVTDKGDVPEGYKVSRKEKRNFPLILESPSPNQTSLYFCATSRTAGNEKLFFGSGTQLSVL.

The chain employs TRBV7-9 and TRBJ2-7; possibly TRBD2 for D (6 bases). V gave up 5 bases and J gave up 6 bases, with 26 bases separating them. The germline gives CDR1 SEHNR, CDR2 FQNEAQ (reference sequence). The CDR3 is 17 amino acids. The DNA for the CDR3 is TGTGCCAGCAGCCAAGTTGGTTCGACCTGGCTGGGAGGCGAGCAGTACTTC. It is translated as CASSQVGSTWLGGEQYF.

V is TRBV5-1 and J is TRBJ2-1, with D possibly TRBD2 on 5 matching bases. CDR1 is SGHRS, CDR2 YFSETQ, per germline. V lost 0 bases, J lost 0 bases, and 7 bases lay in between. This CDR3 is built from 15 residues. The CDR3 DNA follows: TGCGCCAGCAGCTTGGCCAGCGGCTCCTACAATGAGCAGTTCTTC. This sequence encodes CASSLASGSYNEQFF.

The table lists this clonotype with a few counts. The chain recombines TRBV28 with TRBJ1-4; 8 nucleotides match TRBD1. The ends lost 6 bases at V and 8 bases at J; junction bases unmatched: 2. Germline V CDR1 and CDR2: MDHEN, SYDVKM. The CDR3 has 12 amino acids. CDR3 DNA: TGTGCCAGCAGGACAGGGGTGGAAAAACTGTTTTTT. Protein product: CASRTGVEKLFF.

This clonotype was picked up many times. The chain is built from TRBV29-1 and TRBJ2-3; D gene ambiguous. The CDR3 contains 14 residues. Germline CDR1 and CDR2: SQVTM and ANQGSEA. Trimming stripped 2 bases from V and 4 bases from J, with 13 bases between. CDR3 sequence reads: CSVESRLRPDTQYF. CDR3 in DNA: TGCAGCGTTGAATCTAGACTCCGACCAGATACGCAGTATTTT.

The V call is TRBV11-1, the J call TRBJ2-2; 13 bases agree with TRBD2. The germline gives CDR1 SGHAT, CDR2 FQDESV (reference sequence). This CDR3 is 16 amino acids long. J gave up 4 bases and V 6 bases, and 5 bases lay outside the gene matches. CDR3 in DNA: TGTGCCAGCAGGTGGACTAGCGGGAGTTTCACCGGGGAGCTGTTTTTT. Its protein is CASRWTSGSFTGELFF.

This clonotype came up a few times. The chain links TRBV7-9 to TRBJ1-4; TRBD1 is a possible D gene (6 bases). The CDR3 is 14 residues long. V was clipped by 1 base and J by 8 bases, with 11 bases between them. Germline V gives CDR1 SEHNR, CDR2 FQNEAQ (reference sequence). This CDR3 is CASSLVSGQEKLFF. The CDR3 DNA sequence: TGTGCCAGCAGCTTAGTATCGGGACAAGAAAAACTGTTTTTT.

The rearrangement uses TRBV27 and TRBJ1-6, with D perhaps matching TRBD1 (5 bases). The germline V and J ends were trimmed by 6 bases and 2 bases, with 8 bases remaining between them. The CDR3 sequence is 14 residues long. Germline values: CDR1 MNHEY, CDR2 SMNVEV (reference sequence). CDR3 protein: CASSPGPYNSPLHF. The CDR3 DNA is TGTGCCAGCAGCCCGGGACCCTATAATTCACCCCTCCACTTT.